This T cell receptor beta chain is from a study of blood T cell repertoires in COVID-19. Original data processing: Nucleated cell number was recorded as an estimate derived from reference gene primer amplification. Using immunoSEQ multiplex PCR, the repertoire was profiled, and TCRdb retains in-frame clones only, with some absent. V, J and clone size are those of that table, while D and trimming were read from the DNA. This sample has under 250,000 clones, with around 84% found just once. V was cut by 3 bases and J by 1 base, with 10 bases left in between. Germline CDR1 reads SGHRS; CDR2 reads YFSETQ. The CDR3 runs to 14 residues.

Specimen: peripheral blood. This chain connects TRBV5-1 to TRBJ2-5; TRBD2 might be the D (5 bases). The origin of this receptor is a woman under 30 with acute or convalescent COVID-19. Written as DNA, the CDR3 is TGCGCCAGCAGCTACGGACTGACCCAAGAGACCCAGTACTTC. Encoded protein: CASSYGLTQETQYF. Based on the CDR3 plus reference TRBV5-1 and TRBJ2-5, the full variable domain is KAGVTQTPRYLIKTRGQQVTLSCSPISGHRSVSWYQQTPGQGLQFLFEYFSETQRNKGNFPGRFSGRQFSNSRSEMNVSTLELGDSALYLCASSYGLTQETQYFGPGTRLLVL.